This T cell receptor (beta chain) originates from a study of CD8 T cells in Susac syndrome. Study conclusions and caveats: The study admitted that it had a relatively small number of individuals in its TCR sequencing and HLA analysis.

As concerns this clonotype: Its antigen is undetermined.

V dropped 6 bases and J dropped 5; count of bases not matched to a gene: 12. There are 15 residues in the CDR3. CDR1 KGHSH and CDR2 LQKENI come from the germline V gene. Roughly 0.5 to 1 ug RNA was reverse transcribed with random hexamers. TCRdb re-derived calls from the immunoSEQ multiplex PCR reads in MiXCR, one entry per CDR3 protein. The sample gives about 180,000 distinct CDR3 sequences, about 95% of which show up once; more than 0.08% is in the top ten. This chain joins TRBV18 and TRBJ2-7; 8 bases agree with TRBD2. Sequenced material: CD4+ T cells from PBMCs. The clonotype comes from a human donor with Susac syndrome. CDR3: CASSTTSSGSHEQYF. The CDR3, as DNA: TGTGCCAGCTCCACCACCTCCAGCGGGAGCCACGAGCAGTACTTC.